Following are 19 T cell receptor beta chains from one sample sequenced in a study of blood T cell repertoires in COVID-19 (TCRdb year 2020). The library came from the immunoSEQ multiplex PCR assay. What TCRdb holds here is the immuneACCESS table cut down to in-frame rearrangements. Part of the clones is not present; checked against another copy, under half of the missing clones reflect an unresolved V gene, and the others are unexplained. Across this sample there are roughly 150,000 clones, with almost 85% seen only once. In total, the top ten clones hold around 15% of the sample. The source material was peripheral blood. These receptors originate from a human donor with acute or convalescent COVID-19. The donor label of this sample is uncertain.

The gene calls are TRBV7-9 and TRBJ1-5; 8 positions agree with TRBD1. The germline V gene has CDR1 SEHNR and CDR2 FQNEAQ (reference sequence). The V gene end was trimmed by 5 bases and the J gene end by 5 bases; junction bases not matched to a gene: 8. This CDR3 spans 15 amino acids. Here the CDR3 reads CASSKQGAPDQPQHF. The CDR3 DNA follows: TGTGCCAGCAGCAAGCAGGGGGCTCCGGATCAGCCCCAGCATTTT.

The CDR3 DNA is TGCAGCGTTGAATTGGGACAGGGAAAAGAGACCCAGTACTTC. As protein: CSVELGQGKETQYF. The genes are TRBV29-1 and TRBJ2-5; 9 nucleotides match TRBD1. This CDR3 contains 14 residues. The V and J ends lost 2 bases and 3 bases, in that order; junction bases with no gene match: 4. Germline assignment: CDR1 SQVTM and CDR2 ANQGSEA.

The chain has TRBV29-1 and TRBJ2-5; D perhaps matches TRBD2 (6 bases). Trimming stripped 7 bases from V and 1 base from J, with 7 bases between. Germline V gene data show CDR1 as SQVTM and CDR2 as ANQGSEA. This CDR3 region has 11 residues. The CDR3 spells CSAGLQETQYF. The CDR3 bases are TGCAGCGCGGGACTCCAAGAGACCCAGTACTTC.

This CDR3 is CASSEIPGQGPSTSTDTQYF. The CDR3 DNA is TGTGCCAGCAGCGAGATTCCGGGACAGGGTCCCTCTACTAGCACAGATACGCAGTATTTT. The chain couples TRBV5-5 to TRBJ2-3; 9 bases are shared with TRBD1. The V gene's germline CDR1 is SGHKS and CDR2 YYEKEE (reference sequence). The CDR3 is 20 amino acids. V lost 4 bases and J lost 0; bases outside the gene matches: 18.

The CDR3 DNA is TGTGCCAGCAGTGAGAGGCCAAGCACAGATACGCAGTATTTT. Amino acid sequence: CASSERPSTDTQYF. The chain couples TRBV2 to TRBJ2-3, with D unresolved. This CDR3 spans 14 amino acids. Trimming shortened V by 3 bases and J by 0 bases, and 7 bases separated the two germline ends. Germline CDR1 and CDR2: SNHLY and FYNNEI.

This clone has only a few counts. Other DNA sequences from this sample encode an identical CDR3 as well. The rearrangement links TRBV29-1 to TRBJ1-2; D possibly corresponds to TRBD1 (5 bases). Per germline, CDR1 SQVTM and CDR2 ANQGSEA. This CDR3 is 11 amino acids long. The V and J ends lost 6 bases and 2 bases respectively, with 7 bases between them. This CDR3 is CSVSGNYGYTF. CDR3 DNA sequence: TGCAGCGTGTCAGGGAACTATGGCTACACCTTC. Supplemented by reference TRBV29-1 and TRBJ1-2, the full variable domain reads SAVISQKPSRDICQRGTSLTIQCQVDSQVTMMFWYRQQPGQSLTLIATANQGSEATYESGFVIDKFPISRPNLTFSTLTVSNMSPEDSSIYLCSVSGNYGYTFGSGTRLTVV.

This clone was counted only a few times. This sequence joins TRBV12-5 and TRBJ2-2; 12 nucleotides line up with TRBD2. The germline V gene encodes CDR1 LGHNT and CDR2 FRNRAP. The CDR3 runs to 17 residues. V was clipped by 0 bases and J by 4 bases; unmatched bases: 3. In DNA, the CDR3 is TGTGCTAGTGGTTTGGTTCGGACTAGCGGGGTCACCGGGGAGCTGTTTTTT. Residues: CASGLVRTSGVTGELFF.

V usage is TRBV25-1 and J usage is TRBJ1-2; 7 positions agree with TRBD1. The CDR3 length is 14 residues. V lost 2 bases, J lost 3 bases, and 3 bases stayed unmatched. Germline V CDR1 and CDR2: MGHDK, SYGVNS. The CDR3 DNA reads as TGTGCCAGCAGTGAACCGACAGGGTACTATGGCTACACCTTC. This codes for CASSEPTGYYGYTF.

The chain joins TRBV29-1 to TRBJ2-2; 8 positions agree with TRBD1. In germline, CDR1 is SQVTM, CDR2 ANQGSEA. The CDR3 is made up of 16 amino acids. With 7 bases clipped from V and 4 bases from J, the junction kept 14 bases outside the gene matches. CDR3 sequence: CSGEGTGSGGTGELFF. CDR3 in DNA: TGCAGCGGTGAGGGGACAGGCTCTGGTGGCACCGGGGAGCTGTTTTTT.

V is TRBV19 and J is TRBJ1-1, with D possibly being TRBD1 (6 bases). The CDR3 contains 14 residues. Trimming stripped 5 bases from V and 1 base from J, with 11 bases between. Germline CDR1 reads LNHDA; CDR2 reads SQIVND (reference sequence). The CDR3 reads CASSRQGTNTEAFF. The CDR3 nucleotides read TGTGCCAGTAGTCGGCAGGGGACGAACACTGAAGCTTTCTTT.

J is TRBJ2-7 and V is TRBV7-9; the match to TRBD2 covers 13 bases. V shed 8 bases and J 6 bases; nucleotides not matched to a gene: 10. The V gene's germline CDR1 is SEHNR and CDR2 FQNEAQ (reference sequence). There are 15 residues in the CDR3. The CDR3 loop reads CASGPQLAGGREQYF. CDR3 DNA sequence: TGTGCCAGCGGGCCCCAACTAGCGGGGGGGCGCGAGCAGTACTTC.

This sequence joins TRBV3-1 (or the pseudogene TRBV3-2) and TRBJ1-2, with unresolved D. Trimming left V 0 bases short and J 2 bases short, with 13 bases between. Germline CDR1 LGHDT, CDR2 YNNKEL (reference sequence). The CDR3 consists of 16 residues. The CDR3 region has the DNA TGTGCCAGCAGCCAAGATGCGGGGTACGGGAACTATGGCTACACCTTC. As protein: CASSQDAGYGNYGYTF.

The chain is built from TRBV5-1 and TRBJ2-5; 10 bases map to TRBD2. The V gene end was trimmed by 2 bases and the J gene end by 2 bases; junction bases not matched to a gene: 0. This CDR3 is 14 amino acids long. In germline, CDR1 is SGHRS, CDR2 YFSETQ. CDR3 coding DNA: TGCGCCAGCAGCTTAGCGGGGGGGCAAGAGACCCAGTACTTC. Residues: CASSLAGGQETQYF.

This clone turned up a few times. This chain joins TRBV7-9 and TRBJ1-2; 10 bases agree with TRBD1. CDR3 size: 13 residues. Germline CDR1 reads SEHNR; CDR2 reads FQNEAQ (reference sequence). The V and J ends lost 9 bases and 4 bases, in that order; junction bases with no gene match: 5. CDR3 residues: CASDRGRLYGYTF. For the CDR3, the DNA is TGTGCCAGTGACAGGGGGCGGCTCTATGGCTACACCTTC.

The chain has TRBV4-2 and TRBJ1-2; D call uncertain. Trimming stripped 0 bases from V and 6 bases from J, with 20 bases between. The germline V gene encodes CDR1 LGHNA and CDR2 YNFKEQ. The CDR3 totals 17 residues. CDR3 region: CASSQETGFGPRDGYTF. CDR3 sequence (DNA): TGTGCCAGCAGCCAAGAAACTGGGTTCGGCCCCCGGGATGGCTACACCTTC.

The V and J genes are TRBV7-9 and TRBJ1-5, with D uncertain. V dropped 3 bases and J dropped 4 bases, with 10 bases sitting between them. Germline V lookup: CDR1 SEHNR, CDR2 FQNEAQ (reference sequence). The CDR3 totals 14 residues. This CDR3 reads CASSFGRTNQPQHF. Written as DNA, the CDR3 is TGTGCCAGCAGCTTCGGACGGACTAATCAGCCCCAGCATTTT.

This chain connects TRBV19 to TRBJ1-1; 8 bases fit TRBD1. Germline values: CDR1 LNHDA, CDR2 SQIVND (reference sequence). The V and J ends lost 3 bases and 7 bases, in that order; junction bases with no gene match: 10. The CDR3 covers 15 residues. The CDR3 DNA is TGTGCCAGTAGTATTCCCCGGACAGGGCTACATGAAGCTTTCTTT. Its translation is CASSIPRTGLHEAFF. Complete variable domain (other parts from reference TRBV19 and TRBJ1-1): DGGITQSPKYLFRKEGQNVTLSCEQNLNHDAMYWYRQDPGQGLRLIYYSQIVNDFQKGDIAEGYSVSREKKESFPLTVTSAQKNPTAFYLCASSIPRTGLHEAFFGQGTRLTVV.

This clone was seen only a few times. The V gene is TRBV7-2, the J gene TRBJ1-5; TRBD1 might be the D (6 bases). Germline V gene lookup returns CDR1 SGHTA and CDR2 FQGNSA. The CDR3 is 15 residues long. Trimming removed 5 bases at V and 7 bases at J, with 18 bases between. The DNA of the CDR3 is TGTGCCAGCAGCCCATTTGGGGGCGCAGGGCAGCCCCAGCATTTT. This translates into CASSPFGGAGQPQHF.

The chain joins TRBV27 to TRBJ1-1, with 9 nucleotides matching TRBD1. Germline CDR1 and CDR2: MNHEY and SMNVEV (reference sequence). J was trimmed by 6 bases and V by 5 bases; bases with no gene match: 7. The CDR3 spans 14 residues. DNA for the CDR3: TGTGCCAGCAGTAGAGGACAGGGGTCATCTGAAGCTTTCTTT. It is translated as CASSRGQGSSEAFF.